The 4 T cell receptor beta chains below all came from one sample that was sequenced in a study of vaccination and CD4 T cells after COVID-19 (dated by TCRdb to between 2021 and 2024). Preparation of the library involved PCR. For sequencing, an Illumina iSeq 100 was employed. DNA from cultured CD4+ T cells was subjected to TCR sequencing with the Oncomine TCR Beta short-read assay at the Johns Hopkins FTIC core. In TCRdb, the public reads were trimmed at Q25 with fastp and aligned with MiXCR, with productive beta chains retained. Entries that share a CDR3 protein sequence are merged under the most common genes and DNA. The sample profile shows approximately 11,000 distinct CDR3 sequences; around 59% of them were found once. The top ten clonotypes cover 16% of the sample. The sample's treatment or condition, from its label and the paper: roughly 10-day PBMC culture with coronavirus spike peptide pools or control peptides (ViraFEST assay).

Their target antigens are unknown. The sequenced sample consisted of CD4+ T cells from blood, cultured in vitro. Receptor source: a human donor who had recovered from COVID-19.

This clonotype showed up just once. The genes are TRBV18 and TRBJ1-5; D remains ambiguous. V was trimmed by 5 bases and J by 7 bases, leaving 12 bases between them. Germline V CDR1 and CDR2: KGHSH, LQKENI. The CDR3 spans 13 residues. The CDR3 DNA reads TGTGCCAGCTCATCGGACGCGGGACAGCCCCAGCATTTT. It codes for CASSSDAGQPQHF.

The chain couples TRBV6-2 or TRBV6-3 to TRBJ2-7; D gene ambiguous. This CDR3 comprises 13 residues. V gave up 6 bases and J gave up 2 bases, with 11 bases separating them. Per germline, CDR1 MNHEY and CDR2 SVGEGT. CDR3 in DNA: TGTGCCAGCAGACGTGGCACAACCTACGAGCAGTACTTC. Its protein is CASRRGTTYEQYF.

The chain carries TRBV7-2 and TRBJ1-1; D remains ambiguous. This CDR3 has 12 residues. Germline V gene lookup returns CDR1 SGHTA and CDR2 FQGNSA. Trimming removed 1 base at V and 7 bases at J, with 7 bases between. Here the CDR3 DNA reads TGTGCCAGCAGCTTAGTAGACGGTGAAGCTTTCTTT. As protein: CASSLVDGEAFF.

The chain combines TRBV12-3 or TRBV12-4 with TRBJ2-5, with 7 bases lining up with TRBD1. V shed 5 bases and J 5 bases; nucleotides not matched to a gene: 17. The CDR3 contains 17 residues. The CDR3 loop reads CASSPTPVNRGGETQYF. In DNA, the CDR3 is TGTGCCAGCAGTCCCACTCCGGTGAACAGGGGCGGGGAGACCCAGTACTTC.